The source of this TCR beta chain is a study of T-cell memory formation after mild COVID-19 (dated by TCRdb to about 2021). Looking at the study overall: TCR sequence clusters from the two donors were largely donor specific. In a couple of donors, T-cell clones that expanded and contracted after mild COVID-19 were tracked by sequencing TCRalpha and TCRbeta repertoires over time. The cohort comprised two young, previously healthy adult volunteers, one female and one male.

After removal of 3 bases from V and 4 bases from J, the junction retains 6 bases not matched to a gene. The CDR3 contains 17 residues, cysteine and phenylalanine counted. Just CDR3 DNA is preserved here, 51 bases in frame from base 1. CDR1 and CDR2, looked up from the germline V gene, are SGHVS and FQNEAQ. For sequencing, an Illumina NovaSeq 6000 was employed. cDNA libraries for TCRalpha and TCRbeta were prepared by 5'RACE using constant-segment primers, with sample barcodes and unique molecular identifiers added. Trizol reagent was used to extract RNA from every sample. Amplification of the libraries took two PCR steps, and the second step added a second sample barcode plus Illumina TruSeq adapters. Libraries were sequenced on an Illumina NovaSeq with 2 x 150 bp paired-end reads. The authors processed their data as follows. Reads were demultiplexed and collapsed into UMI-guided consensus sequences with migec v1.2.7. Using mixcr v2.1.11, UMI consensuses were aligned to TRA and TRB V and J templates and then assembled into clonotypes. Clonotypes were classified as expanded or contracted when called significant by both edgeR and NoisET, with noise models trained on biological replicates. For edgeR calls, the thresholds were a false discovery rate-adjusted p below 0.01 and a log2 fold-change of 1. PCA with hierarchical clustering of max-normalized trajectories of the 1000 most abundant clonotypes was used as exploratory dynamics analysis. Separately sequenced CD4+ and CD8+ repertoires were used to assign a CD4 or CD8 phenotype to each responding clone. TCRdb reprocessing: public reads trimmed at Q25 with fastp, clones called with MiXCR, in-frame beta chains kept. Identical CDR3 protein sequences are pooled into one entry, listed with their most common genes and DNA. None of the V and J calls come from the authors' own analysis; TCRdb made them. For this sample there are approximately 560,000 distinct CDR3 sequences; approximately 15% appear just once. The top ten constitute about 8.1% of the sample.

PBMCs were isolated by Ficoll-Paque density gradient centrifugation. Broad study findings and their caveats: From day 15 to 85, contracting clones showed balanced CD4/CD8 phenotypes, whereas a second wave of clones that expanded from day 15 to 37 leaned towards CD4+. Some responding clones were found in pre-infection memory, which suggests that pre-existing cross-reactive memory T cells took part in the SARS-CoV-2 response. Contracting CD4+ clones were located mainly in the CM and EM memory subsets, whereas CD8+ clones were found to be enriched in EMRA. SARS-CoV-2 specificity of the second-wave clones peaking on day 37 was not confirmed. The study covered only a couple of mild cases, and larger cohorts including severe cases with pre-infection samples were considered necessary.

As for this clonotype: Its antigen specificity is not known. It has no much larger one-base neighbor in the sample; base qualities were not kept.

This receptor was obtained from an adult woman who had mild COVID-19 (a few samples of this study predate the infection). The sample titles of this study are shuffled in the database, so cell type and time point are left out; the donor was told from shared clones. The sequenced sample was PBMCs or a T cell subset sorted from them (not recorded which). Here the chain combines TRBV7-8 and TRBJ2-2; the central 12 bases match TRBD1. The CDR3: CASSFGTGGIGTGELFF. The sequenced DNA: TGTGCCAGCAGCTTCGGGACAGGGGGCATCGGCACCGGGGAGCTGTTTTTT.